The rows below give T cell receptor beta chains drawn from one sample of a study of blood T cell repertoires in COVID-19. The data were produced by immunoSEQ multiplex PCR, yet TCRdb's version contains in-frame clones alone and is incomplete. The sample lists 150,000 to 180,000 clones; approximately 83% were seen once. The sequenced material came from peripheral blood. The receptors were gathered from a woman aged 55-69 years with acute or convalescent COVID-19. The CDR3 runs from the conserved cysteine through the conserved F or W. The D gene is left open where the match is weak. The size entry is marked missing in some rows and otherwise reads once, few, many or a size class.

clone size: NA
J gene: TRBJ2-3
V gene: TRBV30
D gene: TRBD2
CDR3 DNA: TGTGCCTGGAGTGAGGGACTAGCGGGGCCACCTCAATGGCAGTATTTT
CDR3 protein: CAWSEGLAGPPQWQYF

clone size: once
J gene: TRBJ2-6
V gene: TRBV6-1
D gene: NA
CDR3 DNA: TGTGCCAGCAGTGACGGCGGCTCTGGGGCCAACGTCCTGACTTTC
CDR3 protein: CASSDGGSGANVLTF

clone size: NA
J gene: TRBJ2-4
V gene: TRBV5-5
D gene: TRBD2
CDR3 DNA: TGTGCCAGCGCCCCGGGACTAGCGACCGTAGCCAAAAACATTCAGTACTTC
CDR3 protein: CASAPGLATVAKNIQYF

clone size: NA
J gene: TRBJ1-6
V gene: TRBV11-1
D gene: NA
CDR3 DNA: TGTGCCAGCAGCTCGTTTGACGGGGAGAATTCACCCCTCCACTTT
CDR3 protein: CASSSFDGENSPLHF

clone size: NA
J gene: TRBJ1-2
V gene: TRBV19
D gene: NA
CDR3 DNA: TGTGCCAGCTTAAACGCTGGGACTTCTAACTATGGCTACACCTTC
CDR3 protein: CASLNAGTSNYGYTF

clone size: few
J gene: TRBJ1-5
V gene: TRBV18
D gene: TRBD1
CDR3 DNA: TGTGCCAGCTCCGGACAGGATAATCAGCCCCAGCATTTT
CDR3 protein: CASSGQDNQPQHF

clone size: NA
J gene: TRBJ1-5
V gene: TRBV30
D gene: NA
CDR3 DNA: TGTGCCTGGAGCCGCGGGGGCGGCTCCTATCAGCCCCAGCATTTT
CDR3 protein: CAWSRGGGSYQPQHF

clone size: NA
J gene: TRBJ1-2
V gene: TRBV7-8
D gene: TRBD1
CDR3 DNA: TGTGCCAGCAGCTCCCGACAGGGGGATAGCTATGGCTACACCTTC
CDR3 protein: CASSSRQGDSYGYTF

clone size: NA
J gene: TRBJ2-3
V gene: TRBV18
D gene: TRBD2
CDR3 DNA: TGTGCCAGCTCGCGGACTAGCGGAACGGATACGCAGTATTTT
CDR3 protein: CASSRTSGTDTQYF

clone size: NA
J gene: TRBJ1-5
V gene: TRBV10-3
D gene: NA
CDR3 DNA: TGTGCCATCAGTGAGTCTGTTGGGGAGGGACAGCCCCAGCATTTT
CDR3 protein: CAISESVGEGQPQHF

clone size: few
J gene: TRBJ1-2
V gene: TRBV18
D gene: NA
CDR3 DNA: TGTGCCAGCTCACCAGCAACAATTTCTAACTATGGCTACACCTTC
CDR3 protein: CASSPATISNYGYTF

clone size: NA
J gene: TRBJ1-5
V gene: TRBV5-1
D gene: TRBD1
CDR3 DNA: TGCGCCAGCAGCCCGGGACAGGGTGGTCAGCCCCAGCATTTT
CDR3 protein: CASSPGQGGQPQHF

clone size: NA
J gene: TRBJ1-2
V gene: TRBV24-1
D gene: NA
CDR3 DNA: TGTGCCACCAGTGACCGCGGGGCCCCGATCTATGGCTACACCTTC
CDR3 protein: CATSDRGAPIYGYTF

clone size: NA
J gene: TRBJ2-6
V gene: TRBV5-1
D gene: TRBD1
CDR3 DNA: TGCGCCAGCAGCCCGTCGTCAGGGGGAAGATCTGGGGCCAACGTCCTGACTTTC
CDR3 protein: CASSPSSGGRSGANVLTF

clone size: NA
J gene: TRBJ2-1
V gene: TRBV18
D gene: NA
CDR3 DNA: TGTGCCAGCTCACCAGACAGGTATGGGAATGAGCAGTTCTTC
CDR3 protein: CASSPDRYGNEQFF

clone size: NA
J gene: TRBJ2-5
V gene: TRBV3-1/TRBV3-2
D gene: NA
CDR3 DNA: TGTGCCAGCAGCCGACGAGGGATTGTCCAAGAGACCCAGTACTTC
CDR3 protein: CASSRRGIVQETQYF

clone size: many
J gene: TRBJ1-6
V gene: TRBV9
D gene: NA
CDR3 DNA: TGTGCCAGCAGCGTAGCTCAGACAATAATGGGTTCACCCCTCCACTTT
CDR3 protein: CASSVAQTIMGSPLHF

clone size: NA
J gene: TRBJ1-2
V gene: TRBV3-1/TRBV3-2
D gene: NA
CDR3 DNA: TGTGCCAGCAGCCAAGGCAGGTCCTATGGCTACACCTTC
CDR3 protein: CASSQGRSYGYTF

clone size: once
J gene: TRBJ1-3
V gene: TRBV5-1
D gene: TRBD1
CDR3 DNA: TGCGCCAGCAGCCCGGGACAGGGAACTGGAAACACCATATATTTT
CDR3 protein: CASSPGQGTGNTIYF

clone size: NA
J gene: TRBJ1-3
V gene: TRBV29-1
D gene: NA
CDR3 DNA: TGCAGCGCCCGATCGCGGGGGTCTGGAAACACCATATATTTT
CDR3 protein: CSARSRGSGNTIYF

clone size: NA
J gene: TRBJ2-3
V gene: TRBV5-4
D gene: TRBD2
CDR3 DNA: TGTGCCAGCAGCTTGGAAGCGGGGAACACAGATACGCAGTATTTT
CDR3 protein: CASSLEAGNTDTQYF

clone size: NA
J gene: TRBJ1-5
V gene: TRBV5-1
D gene: TRBD1
CDR3 DNA: TGCGCCAGCAGCTCCGGGACAGGGGGTAGGCAGCCCCAGCATTTT
CDR3 protein: CASSSGTGGRQPQHF

clone size: NA
J gene: TRBJ2-3
V gene: TRBV3-1/TRBV3-2
D gene: NA
CDR3 DNA: TGTGCCAGCAGCCCCTCACTCCCAGATACGCAGTATTTT
CDR3 protein: CASSPSLPDTQYF

clone size: few
J gene: TRBJ1-1
V gene: TRBV9
D gene: NA
CDR3 DNA: TGTGCCAGCAGCGTAGGTACAGGAGCGAACACTGAAGCTTTCTTT
CDR3 protein: CASSVGTGANTEAFF

clone size: NA
J gene: TRBJ1-3
V gene: TRBV7-9
D gene: NA
CDR3 DNA: TGTGCCAGCAGCTTAGGACAGCCGGGCTCGGGAAACACCATATATTTT
CDR3 protein: CASSLGQPGSGNTIYF

clone size: NA
J gene: TRBJ1-5
V gene: TRBV7-3
D gene: NA
CDR3 DNA: TGTGCCAGCAGCCCTGGGGCCAATCAGCCCCAGCATTTT
CDR3 protein: CASSPGANQPQHF

clone size: NA
J gene: TRBJ1-1
V gene: TRBV5-4
D gene: NA
CDR3 DNA: TGTGCCAGCAGCCCCCGGGGGGGAAACACTGAAGCTTTCTTT
CDR3 protein: CASSPRGGNTEAFF

clone size: once
J gene: TRBJ2-2
V gene: TRBV7-3
D gene: NA
CDR3 DNA: TGTGCCAGCAGCCCAACCGCCGGGACACAGAGTATGAACACCGGGGAGCTGTTTTTT
CDR3 protein: CASSPTAGTQSMNTGELFF

clone size: NA
J gene: TRBJ1-4
V gene: TRBV12-3/TRBV12-4
D gene: NA
CDR3 DNA: TGTGCCAGCAGTTCAAGGACAGTAGTAAAACTGTTTTTT
CDR3 protein: CASSSRTVVKLFF

clone size: NA
J gene: TRBJ2-1
V gene: TRBV6-5
D gene: TRBD1
CDR3 DNA: TGTGCCAGCAGCCCCAGGGGGCGGCCCAATGAGCAGTTCTTC
CDR3 protein: CASSPRGRPNEQFF

clone size: NA
J gene: TRBJ2-3
V gene: TRBV29-1
D gene: NA
CDR3 DNA: TGCAGCGTTGAGTTATGGGGGGGCCGTGGAGATACGCAGTATTTT
CDR3 protein: CSVELWGGRGDTQYF

clone size: NA
J gene: TRBJ1-6
V gene: TRBV6-5
D gene: NA
CDR3 DNA: TGTGCCAGCAGTAAACAGTATAATTCACCCCTCCACTTT
CDR3 protein: CASSKQYNSPLHF

clone size: NA
J gene: TRBJ1-1
V gene: TRBV30
D gene: TRBD1
CDR3 DNA: TGTGCCTTTGACAGGGGTCGAGAGACTGAAGCTTTCTTT
CDR3 protein: CAFDRGRETEAFF

clone size: NA
J gene: TRBJ2-1
V gene: TRBV14
D gene: TRBD1
CDR3 DNA: TGTGCCAGCAGCCAAGTGGTAGGGGGCAACAATGAGCAGTTCTTC
CDR3 protein: CASSQVVGGNNEQFF

clone size: NA
J gene: TRBJ2-3
V gene: TRBV29-1
D gene: NA
CDR3 DNA: TGCAGCGTTTCACTACTCACAGATACGCAGTATTTT
CDR3 protein: CSVSLLTDTQYF

clone size: NA
J gene: TRBJ1-2
V gene: TRBV20-1
D gene: NA
CDR3 DNA: TGCAGTGCTATCAGTAACTATGGCTACACCTTC
CDR3 protein: CSAISNYGYTF

clone size: medium-sized
J gene: TRBJ2-3
V gene: TRBV3-1/TRBV3-2
D gene: TRBD2
CDR3 DNA: TGTGCCAGCAGCCAAGATGGGACTAGCGGGGGGCCCCCCCATACGCAGTATTTT
CDR3 protein: CASSQDGTSGGPPHTQYF

clone size: few
J gene: TRBJ1-5
V gene: TRBV6-6
D gene: NA
CDR3 DNA: TGTGCCAGCAGTTTTGTCCCCGGGGTAAGGAATCAGCCCCAGCATTTT
CDR3 protein: CASSFVPGVRNQPQHF

clone size: NA
J gene: TRBJ2-3
V gene: TRBV3-1/TRBV3-2
D gene: NA
CDR3 DNA: TGTGCCAGCAGCCAGGCACCGGGGATGAACACAGATACGCAGTATTTT
CDR3 protein: CASSQAPGMNTDTQYF

clone size: once
J gene: TRBJ1-6
V gene: TRBV5-6
D gene: NA
CDR3 DNA: TGTGCCAGCAGCCAAAACAGGGAATATTCACCCCTCCACTTT
CDR3 protein: CASSQNREYSPLHF

clone size: NA
J gene: TRBJ2-1
V gene: TRBV10-2
D gene: NA
CDR3 DNA: TGCGCCAGCATCCAGACTATTTCGGACAATGAGCAGTTCTTC
CDR3 protein: CASIQTISDNEQFF

clone size: NA
J gene: TRBJ1-2
V gene: TRBV7-8
D gene: NA
CDR3 DNA: TGTGCCAGCAGCTTAGGACAGGTCCATGGCTATGGCTACACCTTC
CDR3 protein: CASSLGQVHGYGYTF

clone size: NA
J gene: TRBJ1-5
V gene: TRBV7-2
D gene: NA
CDR3 DNA: TGTGCCAGCAGCTCGGGGGTATTGGGCAATCAGCCCCAGCATTTT
CDR3 protein: CASSSGVLGNQPQHF

clone size: NA
J gene: TRBJ1-1
V gene: TRBV5-1
D gene: TRBD1
CDR3 DNA: TGCGCCAGCAGTAGACAGGGCGAAACTGAAGCTTTCTTT
CDR3 protein: CASSRQGETEAFF